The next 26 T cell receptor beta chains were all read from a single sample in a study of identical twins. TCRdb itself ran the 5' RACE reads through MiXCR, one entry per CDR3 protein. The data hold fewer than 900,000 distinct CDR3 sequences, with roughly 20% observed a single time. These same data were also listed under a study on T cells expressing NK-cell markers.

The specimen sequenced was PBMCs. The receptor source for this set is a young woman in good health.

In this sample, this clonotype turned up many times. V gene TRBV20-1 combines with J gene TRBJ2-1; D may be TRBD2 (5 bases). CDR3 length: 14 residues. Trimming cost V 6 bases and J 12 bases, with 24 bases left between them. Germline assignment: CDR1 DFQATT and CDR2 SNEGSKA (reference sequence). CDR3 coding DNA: TGCAGTGCCGAAACTAGACGAGAGCCCCCACCGCAGTTCTTC. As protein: CSAETRREPPPQFF.

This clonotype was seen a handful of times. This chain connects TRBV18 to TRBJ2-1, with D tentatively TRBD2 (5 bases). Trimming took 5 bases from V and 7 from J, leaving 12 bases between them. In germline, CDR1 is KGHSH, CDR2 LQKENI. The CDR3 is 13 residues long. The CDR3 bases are TGTGCCAGCTCATCCAGCGAGGGAAATGAGCAGTTCTTC. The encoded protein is CASSSSEGNEQFF. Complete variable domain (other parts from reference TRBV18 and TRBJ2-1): NAGVMQNPRHLVRRRGQEARLRCSPMKGHSHVYWYRQLPEEGLKFMVYLQKENIIDESGMPKERFSAEFPKEGPSILRIQQVVRGDSAAYFCASSSSEGNEQFFGPGTRLTVL.

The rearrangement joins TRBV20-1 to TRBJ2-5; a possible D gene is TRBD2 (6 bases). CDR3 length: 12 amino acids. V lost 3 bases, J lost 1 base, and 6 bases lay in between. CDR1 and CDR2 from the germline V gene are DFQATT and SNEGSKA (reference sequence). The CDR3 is CSASGSQETQYF. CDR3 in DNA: TGCAGTGCTAGCGGGAGCCAAGAGACCCAGTACTTC.

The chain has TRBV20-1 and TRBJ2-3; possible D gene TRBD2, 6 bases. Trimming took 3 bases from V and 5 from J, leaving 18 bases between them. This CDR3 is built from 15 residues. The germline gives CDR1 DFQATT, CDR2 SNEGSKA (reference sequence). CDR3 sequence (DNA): TGCAGTGCTAGCGGGCCCTTAGCGGTGGGAGATACGCAGTATTTT. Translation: CSASGPLAVGDTQYF.

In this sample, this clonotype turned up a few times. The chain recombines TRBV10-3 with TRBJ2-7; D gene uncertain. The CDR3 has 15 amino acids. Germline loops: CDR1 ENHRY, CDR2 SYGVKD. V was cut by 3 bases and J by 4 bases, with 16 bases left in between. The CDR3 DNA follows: TGTGCCATCAGTGATGAGGCTCGGGCCTCGTACGAGCAGTACTTC. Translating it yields CAISDEARASYEQYF.

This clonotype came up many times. The CDR3 region has the DNA TGCAGTGCTAGAGAGGCCCAGGGTTTCTACGAGCAGTACTTC. Its protein product is CSAREAQGFYEQYF. The V and J genes are TRBV20-1 and TRBJ2-7; maybe TRBD1 (5 bases). Germline CDR1 reads DFQATT; CDR2 reads SNEGSKA (reference sequence). V was pared by 0 bases and J by 3 bases, with 12 bases between. The CDR3 extends over 14 amino acids.

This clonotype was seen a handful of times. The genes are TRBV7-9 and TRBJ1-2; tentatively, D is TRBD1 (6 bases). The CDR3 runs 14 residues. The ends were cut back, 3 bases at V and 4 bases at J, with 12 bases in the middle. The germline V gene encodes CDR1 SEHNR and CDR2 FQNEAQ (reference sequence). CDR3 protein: CASSLGASFYGYTF. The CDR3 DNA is TGTGCCAGCAGCTTGGGGGCCTCCTTCTATGGCTACACCTTC.

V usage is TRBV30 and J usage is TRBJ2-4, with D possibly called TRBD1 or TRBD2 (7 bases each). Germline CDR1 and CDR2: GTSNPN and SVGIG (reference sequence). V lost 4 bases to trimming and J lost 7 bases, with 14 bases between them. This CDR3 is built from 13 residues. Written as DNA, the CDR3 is TGTGCCTGGACCGCAGGGGGGGCGAACATTCAGTACTTC. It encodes CAWTAGGANIQYF.

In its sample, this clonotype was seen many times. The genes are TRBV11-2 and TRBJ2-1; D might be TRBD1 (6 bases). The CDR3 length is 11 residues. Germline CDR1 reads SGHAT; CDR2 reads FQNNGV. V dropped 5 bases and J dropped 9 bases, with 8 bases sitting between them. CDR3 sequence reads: CASSPGVEQFF. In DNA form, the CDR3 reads TGTGCCAGCAGCCCAGGGGTTGAGCAGTTCTTC.

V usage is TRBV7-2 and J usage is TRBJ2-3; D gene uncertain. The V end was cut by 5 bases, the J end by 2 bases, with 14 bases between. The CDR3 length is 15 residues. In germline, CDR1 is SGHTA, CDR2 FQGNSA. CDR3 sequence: CASSPPARDTDTQYF. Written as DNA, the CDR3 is TGTGCCAGCAGCCCCCCCGCTAGAGACACAGATACGCAGTATTTT.

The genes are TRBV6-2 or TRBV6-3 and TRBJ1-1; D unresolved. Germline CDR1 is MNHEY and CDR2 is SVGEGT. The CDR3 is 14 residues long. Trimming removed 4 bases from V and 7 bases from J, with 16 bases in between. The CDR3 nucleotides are TGTGCCAGCAGTTTCGGGTCTAGGGTAAATGAAGCTTTCTTT. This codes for CASSFGSRVNEAFF.

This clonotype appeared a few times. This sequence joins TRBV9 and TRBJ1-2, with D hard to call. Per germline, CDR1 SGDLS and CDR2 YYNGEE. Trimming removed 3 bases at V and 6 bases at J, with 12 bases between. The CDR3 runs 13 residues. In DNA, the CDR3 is TGTGCCAGCAGCGCCTTACTACGGGATGGCTACACCTTC. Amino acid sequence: CASSALLRDGYTF.

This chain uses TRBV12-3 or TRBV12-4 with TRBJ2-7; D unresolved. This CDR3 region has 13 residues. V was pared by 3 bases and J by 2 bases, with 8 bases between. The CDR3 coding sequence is TGTGCCAGCAGTTTTCCGGGCCCCTACGAGCAGTACTTC. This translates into CASSFPGPYEQYF.

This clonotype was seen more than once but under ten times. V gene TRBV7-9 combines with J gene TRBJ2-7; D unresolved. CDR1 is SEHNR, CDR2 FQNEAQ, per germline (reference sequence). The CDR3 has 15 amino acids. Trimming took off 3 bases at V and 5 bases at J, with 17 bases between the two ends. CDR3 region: CASSLGSVNPHEQYF. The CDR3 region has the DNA TGTGCCAGCAGCTTGGGGTCCGTCAACCCCCACGAGCAGTACTTC.

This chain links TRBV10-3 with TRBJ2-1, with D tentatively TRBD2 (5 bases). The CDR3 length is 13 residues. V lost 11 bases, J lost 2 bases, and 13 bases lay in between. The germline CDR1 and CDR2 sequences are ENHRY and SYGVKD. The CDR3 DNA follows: TGTGCCCCTCCGGCGGGTACCTACAATGAGCAGTTCTTC. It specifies CAPPAGTYNEQFF.

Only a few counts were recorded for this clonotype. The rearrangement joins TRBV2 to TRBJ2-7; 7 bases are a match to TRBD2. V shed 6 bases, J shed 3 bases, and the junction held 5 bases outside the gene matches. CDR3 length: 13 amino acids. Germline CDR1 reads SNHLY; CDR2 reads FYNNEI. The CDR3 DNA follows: TGTGCCAGCAGGCTAGCGGCGCACTACGAGCAGTACTTC. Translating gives CASRLAAHYEQYF. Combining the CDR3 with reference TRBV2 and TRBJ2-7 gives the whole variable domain EPEVTQTPSHQVTQMGQEVILRCVPISNHLYFYWYRQILGQKVEFLVSFYNNEISEKSEIFDDQFSVERPDGSNFTLKIRSTKLEDSAMYFCASRLAAHYEQYFGPGTRLTVT.

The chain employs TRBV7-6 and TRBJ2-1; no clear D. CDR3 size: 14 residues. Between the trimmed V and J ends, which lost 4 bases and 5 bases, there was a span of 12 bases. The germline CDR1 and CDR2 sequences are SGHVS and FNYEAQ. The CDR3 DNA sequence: TGTGCCAGCAGCTCGATCGATATTCACAATGAGCAGTTCTTC. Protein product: CASSSIDIHNEQFF.

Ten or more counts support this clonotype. DNA for the CDR3: TGTGCCAGCAGCTCGGGACAGAGCAATTCACCCCTCCACTTT. This translates into CASSSGQSNSPLHF. The chain carries TRBV7-9 and TRBJ1-6, with 7 bases that match TRBD1. In germline, CDR1 is SEHNR, CDR2 FQNEAQ (reference sequence). The CDR3 length is 14 residues. With V trimmed by 4 bases and J by 7 bases, 4 bases remained unmatched.

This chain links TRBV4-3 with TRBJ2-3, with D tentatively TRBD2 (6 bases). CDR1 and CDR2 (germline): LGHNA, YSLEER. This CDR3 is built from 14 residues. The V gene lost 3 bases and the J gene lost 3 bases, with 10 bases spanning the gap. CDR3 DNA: TGCGCCAGCAGCCAGGCCCGGGAGACAGATACGCAGTATTTT. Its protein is CASSQARETDTQYF.

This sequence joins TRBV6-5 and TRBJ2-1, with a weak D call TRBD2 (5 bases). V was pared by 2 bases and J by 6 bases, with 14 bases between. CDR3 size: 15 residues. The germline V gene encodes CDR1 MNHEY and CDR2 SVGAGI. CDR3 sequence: CASSYALLGSNEQFF. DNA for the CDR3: TGTGCCAGCAGTTACGCTCTATTAGGGAGCAATGAGCAGTTCTTC.

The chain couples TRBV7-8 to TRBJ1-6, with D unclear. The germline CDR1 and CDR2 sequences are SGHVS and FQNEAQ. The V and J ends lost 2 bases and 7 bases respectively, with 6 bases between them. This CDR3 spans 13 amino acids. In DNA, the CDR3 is TGTGCCAGCAGCTTAAAAGTAAATTCACCCCTCCACTTT. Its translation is CASSLKVNSPLHF.

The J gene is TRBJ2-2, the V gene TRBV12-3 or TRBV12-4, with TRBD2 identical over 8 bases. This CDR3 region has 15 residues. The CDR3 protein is CGSRGGAANTGELFF. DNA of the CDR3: TGTGGGTCCCGGGGGGGTGCAGCGAACACCGGGGAGCTGTTTTTT.

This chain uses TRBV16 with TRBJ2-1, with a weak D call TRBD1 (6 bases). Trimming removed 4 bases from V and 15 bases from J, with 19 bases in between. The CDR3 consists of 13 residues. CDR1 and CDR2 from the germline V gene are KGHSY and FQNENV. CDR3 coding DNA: TGTGCCAGCAGCCCCAAGGGTATGGGGGCAACGTTCTTC. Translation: CASSPKGMGATFF. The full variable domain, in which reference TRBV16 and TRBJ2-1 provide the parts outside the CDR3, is GEEVAQTPKHLVRGEGQKAKLYCAPIKGHSYVFWYQQVLKNEFKFLISFQNENVFDETGMPKERFSAKCLPNSPCSLEIQATKLEDSAVYFCASSPKGMGATFFGPGTRLTVL.

CDR3 sequence reads: CASRTTGSKNGYTF. The CDR3 DNA is TGTGCCAGCAGAACGACGGGATCGAAGAATGGCTACACCTTC. The chain recombines TRBV6-1 with TRBJ1-2, with no clear D. CDR3 length equals 14 residues. Trimming removed 6 bases from V and 6 bases from J, with 17 bases in between. From germline, CDR1 is MNHNS and CDR2 SASEGT.

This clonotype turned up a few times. CDR3 amino acids: CSVDDENIQYF. The CDR3 nucleotides read TGCAGCGTTGACGACGAAAACATTCAGTACTTC. The J gene is TRBJ2-4, the V gene TRBV29-1, with D hard to call. With 3 bases removed from V and 5 bases from J, the gap between germline ends came to 5 bases. Germline CDR1 and CDR2: SQVTM and ANQGSEA. The CDR3 covers 11 residues.

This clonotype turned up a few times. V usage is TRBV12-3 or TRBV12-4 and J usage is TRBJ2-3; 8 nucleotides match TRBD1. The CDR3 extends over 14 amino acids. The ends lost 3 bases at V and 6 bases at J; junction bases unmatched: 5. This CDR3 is CASSFQGATDTQYF. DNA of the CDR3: TGTGCCAGCAGTTTCCAGGGGGCGACGGATACGCAGTATTTT.